The 2 T cell receptor beta chains listed next were all sequenced from one sample in a study of T cells in Graves' hyperthyroidism and ophthalmopathy. Template material for amplifying TCR beta CDR3 regions consisted of RNA transcripts. HTBI primers were used for first-round RT-PCR of the TCR CDR3. MiXCR, applied by TCRdb to the multiplex PCR reads, yields one record per CDR3 protein. The sample records roughly 510,000 distinct CDR3 sequences, less than 25% being singletons. Material: blood. The source is a man between 18 and 35 years old with Graves' hyperthyroidism.

In its sample, this clonotype was seen many times. The chain joins TRBV12-3 or TRBV12-4 to TRBJ2-7, with D tentatively TRBD1 (6 bases). CDR3 length: 14 residues. V dropped 4 bases and J dropped 6 bases, with 16 bases sitting between them. CDR3 loop: CASSYHHPGVEQYF. The DNA of the CDR3 is TGTGCCAGCAGTTACCACCACCCAGGGGTCGAGCAGTACTTC.

This clonotype was observed at least ten times. CDR3 sequence: CASTFGGNTEAFF. The CDR3 nucleotides read TGTGCCAGTACCTTTGGGGGGAACACTGAAGCTTTCTTT. V usage is TRBV19 and J usage is TRBJ1-1; maybe TRBD1 (5 bases). Germline CDR1 reads LNHDA; CDR2 reads SQIVND (reference sequence). With 7 bases removed from V and 1 base from J, the gap between germline ends came to 10 bases. CDR3 length: 13 residues.